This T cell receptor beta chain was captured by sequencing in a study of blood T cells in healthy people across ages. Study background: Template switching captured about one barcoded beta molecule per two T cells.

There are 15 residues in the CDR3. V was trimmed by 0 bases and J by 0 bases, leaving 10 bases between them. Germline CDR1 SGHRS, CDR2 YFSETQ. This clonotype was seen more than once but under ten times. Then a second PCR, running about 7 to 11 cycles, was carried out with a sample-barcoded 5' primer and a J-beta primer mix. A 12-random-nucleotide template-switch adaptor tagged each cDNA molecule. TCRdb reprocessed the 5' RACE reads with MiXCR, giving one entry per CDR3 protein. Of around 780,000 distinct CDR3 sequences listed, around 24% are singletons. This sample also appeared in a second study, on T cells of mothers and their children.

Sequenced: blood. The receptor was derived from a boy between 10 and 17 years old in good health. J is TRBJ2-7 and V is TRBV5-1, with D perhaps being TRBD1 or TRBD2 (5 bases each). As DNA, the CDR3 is TGCGCCAGCAGCTTGGGGGACGGAATCTCCTACGAGCAGTACTTC. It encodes CASSLGDGISYEQYF.